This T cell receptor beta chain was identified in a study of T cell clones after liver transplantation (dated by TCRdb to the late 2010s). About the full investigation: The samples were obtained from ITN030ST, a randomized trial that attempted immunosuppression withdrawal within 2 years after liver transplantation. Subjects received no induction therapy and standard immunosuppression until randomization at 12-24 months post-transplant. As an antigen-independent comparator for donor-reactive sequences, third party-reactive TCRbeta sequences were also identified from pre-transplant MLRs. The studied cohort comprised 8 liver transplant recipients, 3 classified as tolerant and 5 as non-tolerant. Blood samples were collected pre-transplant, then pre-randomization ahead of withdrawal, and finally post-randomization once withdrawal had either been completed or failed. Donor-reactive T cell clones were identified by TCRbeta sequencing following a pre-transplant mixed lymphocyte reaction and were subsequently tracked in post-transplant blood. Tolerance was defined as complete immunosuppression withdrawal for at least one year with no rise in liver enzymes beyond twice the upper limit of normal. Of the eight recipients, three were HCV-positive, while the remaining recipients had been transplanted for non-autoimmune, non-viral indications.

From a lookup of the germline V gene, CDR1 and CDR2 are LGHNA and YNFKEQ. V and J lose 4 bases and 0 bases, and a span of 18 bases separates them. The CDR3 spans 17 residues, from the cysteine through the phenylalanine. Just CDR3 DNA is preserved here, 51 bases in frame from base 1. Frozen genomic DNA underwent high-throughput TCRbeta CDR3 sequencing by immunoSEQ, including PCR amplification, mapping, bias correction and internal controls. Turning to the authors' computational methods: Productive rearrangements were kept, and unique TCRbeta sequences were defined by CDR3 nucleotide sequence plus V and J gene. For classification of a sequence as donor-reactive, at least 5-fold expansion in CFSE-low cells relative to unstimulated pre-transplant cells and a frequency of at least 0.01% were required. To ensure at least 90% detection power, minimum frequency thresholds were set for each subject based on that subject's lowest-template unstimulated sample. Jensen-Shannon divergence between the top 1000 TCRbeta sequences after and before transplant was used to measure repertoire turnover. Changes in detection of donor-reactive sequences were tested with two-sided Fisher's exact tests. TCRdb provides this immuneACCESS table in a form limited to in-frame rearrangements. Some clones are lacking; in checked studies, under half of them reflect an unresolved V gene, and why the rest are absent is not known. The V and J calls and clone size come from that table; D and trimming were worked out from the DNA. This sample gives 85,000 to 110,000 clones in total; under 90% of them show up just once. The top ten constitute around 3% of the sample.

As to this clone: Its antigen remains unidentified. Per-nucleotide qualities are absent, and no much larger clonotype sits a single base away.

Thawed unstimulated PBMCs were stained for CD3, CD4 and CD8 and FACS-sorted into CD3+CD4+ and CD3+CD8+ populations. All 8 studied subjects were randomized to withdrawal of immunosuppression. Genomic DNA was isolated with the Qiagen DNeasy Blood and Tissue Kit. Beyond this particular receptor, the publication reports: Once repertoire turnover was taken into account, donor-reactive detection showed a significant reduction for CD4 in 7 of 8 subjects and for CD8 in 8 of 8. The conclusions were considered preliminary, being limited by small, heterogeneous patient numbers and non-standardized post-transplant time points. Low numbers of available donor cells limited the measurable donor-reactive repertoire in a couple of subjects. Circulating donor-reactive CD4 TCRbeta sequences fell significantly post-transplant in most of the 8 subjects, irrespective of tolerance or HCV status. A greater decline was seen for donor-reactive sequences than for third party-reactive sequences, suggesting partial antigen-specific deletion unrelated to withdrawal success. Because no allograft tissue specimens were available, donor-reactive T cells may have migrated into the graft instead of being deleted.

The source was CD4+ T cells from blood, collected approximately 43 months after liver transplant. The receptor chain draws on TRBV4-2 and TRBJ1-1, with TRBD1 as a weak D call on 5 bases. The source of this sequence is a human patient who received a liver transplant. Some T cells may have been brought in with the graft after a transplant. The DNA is TGTGCCAGCAGCCCCCCGCGCGGGGGGTCCATGAACACTGAAGCTTTCTTT. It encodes CASSPPRGGSMNTEAFF.